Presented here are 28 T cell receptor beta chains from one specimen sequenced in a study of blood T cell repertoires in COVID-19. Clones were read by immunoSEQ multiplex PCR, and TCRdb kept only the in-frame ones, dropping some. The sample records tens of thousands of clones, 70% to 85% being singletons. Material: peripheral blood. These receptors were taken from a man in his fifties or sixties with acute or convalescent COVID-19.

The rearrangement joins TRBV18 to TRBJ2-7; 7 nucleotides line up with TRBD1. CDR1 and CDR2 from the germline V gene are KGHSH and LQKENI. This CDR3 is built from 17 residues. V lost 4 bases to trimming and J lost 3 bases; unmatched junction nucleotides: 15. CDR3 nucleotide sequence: TGTGCCAGCTCACGTCATCCACCGGGACAGAATTTCTACGAGCAGTACTTC. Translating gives CASSRHPPGQNFYEQYF. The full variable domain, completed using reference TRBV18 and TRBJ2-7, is NAGVMQNPRHLVRRRGQEARLRCSPMKGHSHVYWYRQLPEEGLKFMVYLQKENIIDESGMPKERFSAEFPKEGPSILRIQQVVRGDSAAYFCASSRHPPGQNFYEQYFGPGTRLTVT.

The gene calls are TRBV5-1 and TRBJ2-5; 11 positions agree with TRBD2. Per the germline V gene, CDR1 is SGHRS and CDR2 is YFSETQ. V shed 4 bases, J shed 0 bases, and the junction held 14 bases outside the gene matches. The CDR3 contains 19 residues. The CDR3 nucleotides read TGCGCCAGCAGCCCCGGGACTAGCGGCTTTAGGGGATACCAAGAGACCCAGTACTTC. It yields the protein CASSPGTSGFRGYQETQYF.

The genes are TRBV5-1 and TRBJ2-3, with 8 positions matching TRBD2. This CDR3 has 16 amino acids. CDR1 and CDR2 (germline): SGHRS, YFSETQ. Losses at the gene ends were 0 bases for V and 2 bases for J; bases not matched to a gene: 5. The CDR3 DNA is TGCGCCAGCAGCTTGGATCGGACTAGCCCCACAGATACGCAGTATTTT. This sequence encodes CASSLDRTSPTDTQYF.

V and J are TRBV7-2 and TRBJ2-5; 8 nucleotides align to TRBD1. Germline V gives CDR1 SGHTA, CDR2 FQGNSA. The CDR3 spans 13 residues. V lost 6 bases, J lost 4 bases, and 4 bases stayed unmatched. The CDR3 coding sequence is TGTGCCAGCAGTTTCGACAGGGGAGAGACCCAGTACTTC. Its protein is CASSFDRGETQYF.

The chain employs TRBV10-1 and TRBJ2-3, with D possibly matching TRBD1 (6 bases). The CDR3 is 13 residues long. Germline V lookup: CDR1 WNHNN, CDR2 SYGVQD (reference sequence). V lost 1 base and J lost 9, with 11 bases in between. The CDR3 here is CASSEWFRGTQYF. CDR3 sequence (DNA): TGCGCCAGCAGTGAGTGGTTCAGGGGAACGCAGTATTTT.

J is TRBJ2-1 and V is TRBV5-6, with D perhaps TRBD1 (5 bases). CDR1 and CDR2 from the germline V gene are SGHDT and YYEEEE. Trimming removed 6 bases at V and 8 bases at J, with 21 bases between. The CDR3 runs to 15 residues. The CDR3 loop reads CASTTGPDPSDEQFF. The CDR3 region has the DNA TGTGCCAGCACCACAGGTCCGGACCCCTCGGATGAGCAGTTCTTC.

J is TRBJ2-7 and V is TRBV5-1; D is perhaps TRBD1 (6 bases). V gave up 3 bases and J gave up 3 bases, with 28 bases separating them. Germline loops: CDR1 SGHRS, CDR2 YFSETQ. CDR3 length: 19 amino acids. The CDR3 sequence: CASSSRGPGAGLAIYEQYF. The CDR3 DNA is TGCGCCAGCAGCTCCCGCGGGCCAGGGGCCGGGCTAGCAATCTACGAGCAGTACTTC.

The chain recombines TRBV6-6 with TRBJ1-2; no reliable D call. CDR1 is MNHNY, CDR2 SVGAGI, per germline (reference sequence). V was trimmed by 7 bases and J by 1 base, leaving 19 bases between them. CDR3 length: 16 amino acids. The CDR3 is CASTDAGRIGNYGYTF. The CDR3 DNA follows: TGTGCCAGCACCGACGCGGGCAGGATCGGTAACTATGGCTACACCTTC.

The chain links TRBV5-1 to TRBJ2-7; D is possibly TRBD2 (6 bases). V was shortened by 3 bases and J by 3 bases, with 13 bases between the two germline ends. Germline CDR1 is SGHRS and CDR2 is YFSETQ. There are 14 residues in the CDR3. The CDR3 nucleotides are TGCGCCAGCAGCTACGGGACTGACGGCTACGAGCAGTACTTC. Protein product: CASSYGTDGYEQYF.

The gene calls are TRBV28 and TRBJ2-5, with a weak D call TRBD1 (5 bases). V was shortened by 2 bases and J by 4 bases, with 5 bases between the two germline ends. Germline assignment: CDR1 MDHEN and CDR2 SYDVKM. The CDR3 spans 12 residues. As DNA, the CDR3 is TGTGCCAGCAGTTTAAGGGGAGAGACCCAGTACTTC. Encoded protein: CASSLRGETQYF.

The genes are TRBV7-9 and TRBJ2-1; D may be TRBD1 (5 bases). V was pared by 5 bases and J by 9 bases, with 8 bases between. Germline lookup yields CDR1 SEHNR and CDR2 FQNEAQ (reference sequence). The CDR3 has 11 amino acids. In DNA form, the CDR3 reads TGTGCCAGCAGCCCCGACAGTGAGCAGTTCTTC. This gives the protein CASSPDSEQFF.

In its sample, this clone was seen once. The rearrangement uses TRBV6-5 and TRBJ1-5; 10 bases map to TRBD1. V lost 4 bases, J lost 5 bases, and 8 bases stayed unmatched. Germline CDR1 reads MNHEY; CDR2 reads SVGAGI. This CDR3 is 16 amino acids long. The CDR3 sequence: CASSSQAGQGHQPQHF. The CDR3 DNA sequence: TGTGCCAGCAGTTCGCAAGCGGGACAGGGGCATCAGCCCCAGCATTTT.

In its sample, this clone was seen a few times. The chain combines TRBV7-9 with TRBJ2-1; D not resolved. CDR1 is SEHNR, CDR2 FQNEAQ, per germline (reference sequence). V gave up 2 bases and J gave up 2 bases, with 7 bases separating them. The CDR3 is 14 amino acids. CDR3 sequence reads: CASSLKSTYNEQFF. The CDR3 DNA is TGTGCCAGCAGCTTAAAATCCACCTACAATGAGCAGTTCTTC.

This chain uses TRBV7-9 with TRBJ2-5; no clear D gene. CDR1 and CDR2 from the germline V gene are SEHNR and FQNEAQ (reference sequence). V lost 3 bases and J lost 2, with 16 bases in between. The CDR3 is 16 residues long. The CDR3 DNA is TGTGCCAGCAGCTTTACCCCCTGGGCGATTCAAGAGACCCAGTACTTC. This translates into CASSFTPWAIQETQYF.

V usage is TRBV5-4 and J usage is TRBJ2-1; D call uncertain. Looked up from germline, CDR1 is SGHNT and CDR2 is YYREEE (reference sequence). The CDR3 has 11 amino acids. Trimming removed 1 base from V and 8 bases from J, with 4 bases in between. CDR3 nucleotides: TGTGCCAGCAGCTTGACAGATGAGCAGTTCTTC. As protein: CASSLTDEQFF.

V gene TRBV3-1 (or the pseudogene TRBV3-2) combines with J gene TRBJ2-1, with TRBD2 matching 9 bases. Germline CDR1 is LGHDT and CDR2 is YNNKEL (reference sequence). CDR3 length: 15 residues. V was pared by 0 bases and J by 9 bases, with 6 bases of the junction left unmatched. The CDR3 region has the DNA TGTGCCAGCAGCCAAGATCTCGCGGGGGGGCGTGAGCAGTTCTTC. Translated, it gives CASSQDLAGGREQFF.

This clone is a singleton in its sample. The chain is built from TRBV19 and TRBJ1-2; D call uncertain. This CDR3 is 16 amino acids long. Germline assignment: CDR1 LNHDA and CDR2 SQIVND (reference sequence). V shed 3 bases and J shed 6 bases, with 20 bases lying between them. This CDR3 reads CASSMFVRTTGDGYTF. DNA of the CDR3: TGTGCCAGTAGTATGTTTGTGCGGACCACCGGGGATGGCTACACCTTC.

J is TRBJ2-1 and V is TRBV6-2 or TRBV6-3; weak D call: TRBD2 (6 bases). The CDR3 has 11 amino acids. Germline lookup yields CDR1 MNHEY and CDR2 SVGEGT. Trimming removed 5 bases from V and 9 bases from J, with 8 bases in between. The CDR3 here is CASSNSGEQFF. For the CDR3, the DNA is TGTGCCAGCAGTAATAGCGGTGAGCAGTTCTTC.

The CDR3 nucleotides read TGCAGTGCTGGTGCTCTGGGGCAGGGGCGCATAGATACGCAGTATTTT. Translation gives CSAGALGQGRIDTQYF. The V and J genes are TRBV20-1 and TRBJ2-3; perhaps TRBD1 as D (6 bases). Between the trimmed V and J ends, which lost 5 bases and 5 bases, there was a span of 23 bases. Germline lookup yields CDR1 DFQATT and CDR2 SNEGSKA (reference sequence). This CDR3 region has 16 residues.

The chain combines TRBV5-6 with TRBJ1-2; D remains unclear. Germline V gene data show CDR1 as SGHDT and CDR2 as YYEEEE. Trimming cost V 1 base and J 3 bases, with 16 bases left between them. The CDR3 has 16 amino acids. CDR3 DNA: TGTGCCAGCAGCTTGCGGGGATTGGTTGTACACTATGGCTACACCTTC. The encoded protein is CASSLRGLVVHYGYTF.

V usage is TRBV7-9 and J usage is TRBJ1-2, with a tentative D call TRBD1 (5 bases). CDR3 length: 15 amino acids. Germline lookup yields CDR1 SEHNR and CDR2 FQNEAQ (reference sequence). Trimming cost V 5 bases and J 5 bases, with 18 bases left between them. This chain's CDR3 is CASSPGHGGRYGYTF. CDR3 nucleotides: TGTGCCAGCAGCCCTGGACATGGAGGGAGATATGGCTACACCTTC.

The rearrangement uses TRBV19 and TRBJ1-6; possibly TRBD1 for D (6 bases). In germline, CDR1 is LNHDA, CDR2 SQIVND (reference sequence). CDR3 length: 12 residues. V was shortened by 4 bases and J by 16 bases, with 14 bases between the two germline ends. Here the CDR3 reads CASSNLDRTLHF. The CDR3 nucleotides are TGTGCCAGTAGTAACCTCGACAGGACTCTCCACTTT.

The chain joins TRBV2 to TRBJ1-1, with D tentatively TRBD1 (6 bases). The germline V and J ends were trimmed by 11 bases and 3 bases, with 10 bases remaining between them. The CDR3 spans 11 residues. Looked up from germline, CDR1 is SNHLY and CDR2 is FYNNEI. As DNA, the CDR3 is TGTGCCGGTGAGGGGGACACTGAAGCTTTCTTT. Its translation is CAGEGDTEAFF.

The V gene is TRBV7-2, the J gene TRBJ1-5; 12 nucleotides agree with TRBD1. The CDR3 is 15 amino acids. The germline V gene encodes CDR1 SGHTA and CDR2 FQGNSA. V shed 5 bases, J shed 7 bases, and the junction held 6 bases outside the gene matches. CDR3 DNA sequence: TGTGCCAGCAGCATCGGGACAGGGGGCGGGCAGCCCCAGCATTTT. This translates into CASSIGTGGGQPQHF.

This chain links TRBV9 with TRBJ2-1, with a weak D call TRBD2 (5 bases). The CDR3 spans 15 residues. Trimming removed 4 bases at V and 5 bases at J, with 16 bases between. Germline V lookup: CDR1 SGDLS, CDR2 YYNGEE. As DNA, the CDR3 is TGTGCCAGCAGCTCCAAACCTAGCCCAAACAATGAGCAGTTCTTC. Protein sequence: CASSSKPSPNNEQFF.

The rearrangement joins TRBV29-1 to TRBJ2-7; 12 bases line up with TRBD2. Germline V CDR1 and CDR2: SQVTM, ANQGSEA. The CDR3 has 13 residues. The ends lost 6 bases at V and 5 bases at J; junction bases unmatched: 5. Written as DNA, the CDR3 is TGCAGCGTCCCCGGACTAGCGGGAAACGAGCAGTACTTC. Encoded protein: CSVPGLAGNEQYF.

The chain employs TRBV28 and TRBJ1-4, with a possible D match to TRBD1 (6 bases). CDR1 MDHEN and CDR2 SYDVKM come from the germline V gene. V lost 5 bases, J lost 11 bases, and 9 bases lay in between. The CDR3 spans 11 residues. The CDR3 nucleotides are TGTGCCAGCAGTGGGGGGGCGAAACTGTTTTTT. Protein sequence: CASSGGAKLFF.

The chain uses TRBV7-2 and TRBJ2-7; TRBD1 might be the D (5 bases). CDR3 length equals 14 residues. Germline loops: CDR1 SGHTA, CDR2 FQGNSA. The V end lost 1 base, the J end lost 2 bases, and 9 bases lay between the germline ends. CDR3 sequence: CASSLGPGPYEQYF. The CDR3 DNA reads TGTGCCAGCAGCTTAGGTCCAGGGCCCTACGAGCAGTACTTC.